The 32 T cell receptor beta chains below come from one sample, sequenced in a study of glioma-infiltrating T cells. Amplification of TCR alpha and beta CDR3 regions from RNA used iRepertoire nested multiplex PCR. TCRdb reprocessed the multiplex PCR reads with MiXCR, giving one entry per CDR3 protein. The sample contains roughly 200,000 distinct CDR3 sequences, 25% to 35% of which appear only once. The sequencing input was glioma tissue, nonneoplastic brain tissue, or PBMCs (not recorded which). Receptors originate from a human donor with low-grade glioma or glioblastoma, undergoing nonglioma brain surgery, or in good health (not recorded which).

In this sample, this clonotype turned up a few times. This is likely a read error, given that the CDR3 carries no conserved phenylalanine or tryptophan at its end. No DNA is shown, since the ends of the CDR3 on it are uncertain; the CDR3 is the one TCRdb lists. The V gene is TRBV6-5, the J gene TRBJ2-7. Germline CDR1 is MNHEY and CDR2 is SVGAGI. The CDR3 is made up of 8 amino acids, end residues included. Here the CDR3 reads CASSYSNT.

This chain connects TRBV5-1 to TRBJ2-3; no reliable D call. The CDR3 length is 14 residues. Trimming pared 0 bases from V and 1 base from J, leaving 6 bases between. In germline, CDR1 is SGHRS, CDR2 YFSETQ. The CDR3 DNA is TGCGCCAGCAGCTTGGCCCAGGGCACAGATACGCAGTATTTT. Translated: CASSLAQGTDTQYF.

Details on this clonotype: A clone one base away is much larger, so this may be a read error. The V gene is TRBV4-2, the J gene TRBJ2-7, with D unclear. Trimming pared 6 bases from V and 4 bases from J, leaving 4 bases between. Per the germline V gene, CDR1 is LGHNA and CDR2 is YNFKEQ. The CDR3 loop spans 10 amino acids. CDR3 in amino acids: CASRRYEQYF. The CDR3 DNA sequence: TGTGCCAGCAGGCGATACGAGCAGTACTTC.

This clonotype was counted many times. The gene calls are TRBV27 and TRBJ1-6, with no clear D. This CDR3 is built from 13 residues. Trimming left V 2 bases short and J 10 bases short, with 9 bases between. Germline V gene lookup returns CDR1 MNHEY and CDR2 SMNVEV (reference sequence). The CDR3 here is CASSLILGSPLHF. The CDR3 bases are TGTGCCAGCAGTTTAATCTTGGGCTCACCCCTCCACTTT.

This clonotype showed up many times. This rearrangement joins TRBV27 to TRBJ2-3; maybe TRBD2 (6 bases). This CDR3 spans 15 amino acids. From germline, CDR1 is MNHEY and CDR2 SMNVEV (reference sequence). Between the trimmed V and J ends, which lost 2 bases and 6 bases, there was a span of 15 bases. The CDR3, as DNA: TGTGCCAGCAGTTTACTCGGGAGCCCCTGGGATACGCAGTATTTT. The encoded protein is CASSLLGSPWDTQYF.

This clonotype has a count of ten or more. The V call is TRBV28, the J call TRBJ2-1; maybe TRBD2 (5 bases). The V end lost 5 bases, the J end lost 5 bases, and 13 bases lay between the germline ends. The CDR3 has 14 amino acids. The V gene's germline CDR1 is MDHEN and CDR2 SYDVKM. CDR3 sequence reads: CASSVPGIHNEQFF. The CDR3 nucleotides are TGTGCCAGCAGTGTCCCGGGAATTCACAATGAGCAGTTCTTC.

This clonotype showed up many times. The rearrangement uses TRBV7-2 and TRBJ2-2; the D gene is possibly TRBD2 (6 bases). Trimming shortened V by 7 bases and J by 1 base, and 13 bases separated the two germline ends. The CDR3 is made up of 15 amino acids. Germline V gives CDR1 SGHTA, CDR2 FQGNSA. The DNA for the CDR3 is TGTGCCAGCAACTCGGGAGACCTGAACACCGGGGAGCTGTTTTTT. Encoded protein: CASNSGDLNTGELFF.

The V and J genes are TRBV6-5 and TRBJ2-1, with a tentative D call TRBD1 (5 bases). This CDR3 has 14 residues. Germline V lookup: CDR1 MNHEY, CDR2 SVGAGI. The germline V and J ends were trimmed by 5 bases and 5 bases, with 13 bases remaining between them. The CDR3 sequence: CASSEQAYHNEQFF. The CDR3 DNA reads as TGTGCCAGCAGTGAACAGGCTTACCACAATGAGCAGTTCTTC.

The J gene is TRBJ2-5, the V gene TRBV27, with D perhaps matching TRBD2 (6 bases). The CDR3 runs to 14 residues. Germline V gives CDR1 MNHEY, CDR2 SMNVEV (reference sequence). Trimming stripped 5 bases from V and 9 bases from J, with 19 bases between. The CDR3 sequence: CASSPAREWEAQYF. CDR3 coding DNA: TGTGCCAGCAGTCCGGCCCGAGAGTGGGAGGCCCAGTACTTC.

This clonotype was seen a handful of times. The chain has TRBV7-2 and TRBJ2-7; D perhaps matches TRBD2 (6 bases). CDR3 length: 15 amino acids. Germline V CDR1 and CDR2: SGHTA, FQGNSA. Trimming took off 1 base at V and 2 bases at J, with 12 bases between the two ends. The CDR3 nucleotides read TGTGCCAGCAGCTTAGGAACTAGCTTCCCCTACGAGCAGTACTTC. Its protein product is CASSLGTSFPYEQYF.

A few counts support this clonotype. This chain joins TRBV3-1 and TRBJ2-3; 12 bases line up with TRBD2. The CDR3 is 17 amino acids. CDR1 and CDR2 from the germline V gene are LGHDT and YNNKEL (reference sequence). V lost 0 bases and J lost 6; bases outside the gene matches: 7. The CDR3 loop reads CASSQDRTSGIGDTQYF. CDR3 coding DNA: TGTGCCAGCAGCCAAGACCGGACTAGCGGGATAGGGGATACGCAGTATTTT.

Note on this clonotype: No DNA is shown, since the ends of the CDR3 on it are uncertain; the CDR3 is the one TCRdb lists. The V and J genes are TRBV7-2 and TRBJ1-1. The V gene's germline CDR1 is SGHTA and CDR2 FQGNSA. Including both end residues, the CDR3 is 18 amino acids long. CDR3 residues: CASSFYICSAIENTEAFF.

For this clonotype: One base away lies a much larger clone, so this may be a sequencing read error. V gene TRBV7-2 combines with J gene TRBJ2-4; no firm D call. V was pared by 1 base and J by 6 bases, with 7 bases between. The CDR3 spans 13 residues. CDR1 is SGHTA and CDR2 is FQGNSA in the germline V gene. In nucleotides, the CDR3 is TGTGCCAGCAGCTTAGTGGCTTTAAACATTCAGTACTTC. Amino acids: CASSLVALNIQYF.

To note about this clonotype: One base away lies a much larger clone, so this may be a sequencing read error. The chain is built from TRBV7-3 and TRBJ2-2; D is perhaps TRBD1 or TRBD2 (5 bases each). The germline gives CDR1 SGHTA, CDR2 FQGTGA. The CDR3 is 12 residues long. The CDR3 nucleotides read TGTGCCAGCGGAAGGGGCACCGGGGAGCTGCTTTTT. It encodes CASGRGTGELLF.

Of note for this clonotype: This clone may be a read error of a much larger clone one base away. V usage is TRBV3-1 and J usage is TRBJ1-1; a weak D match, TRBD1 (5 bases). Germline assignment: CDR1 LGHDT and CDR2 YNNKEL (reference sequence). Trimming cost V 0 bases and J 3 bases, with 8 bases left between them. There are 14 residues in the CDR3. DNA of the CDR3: TGTGCCAGCAGCCAAGAACGGGGGGACACTGAAGCTTTCTTT. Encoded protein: CASSQERGDTEAFF.

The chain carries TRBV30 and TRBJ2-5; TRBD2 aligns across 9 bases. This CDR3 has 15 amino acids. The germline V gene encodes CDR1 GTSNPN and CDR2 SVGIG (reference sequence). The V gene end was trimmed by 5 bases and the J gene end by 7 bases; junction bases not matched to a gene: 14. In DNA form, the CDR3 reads TGTGCCTGGGCCTTTAGCGGGAGCCAAAGAGGGACCCAGTACTTC. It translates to CAWAFSGSQRGTQYF.

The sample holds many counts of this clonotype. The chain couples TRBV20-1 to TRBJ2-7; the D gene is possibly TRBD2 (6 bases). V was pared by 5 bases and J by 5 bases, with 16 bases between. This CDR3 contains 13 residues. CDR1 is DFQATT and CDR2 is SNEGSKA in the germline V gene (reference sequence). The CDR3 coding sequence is TGCAGTGCTGAGACTAGTCTGCCCCACGAGCAGTACTTC. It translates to CSAETSLPHEQYF.

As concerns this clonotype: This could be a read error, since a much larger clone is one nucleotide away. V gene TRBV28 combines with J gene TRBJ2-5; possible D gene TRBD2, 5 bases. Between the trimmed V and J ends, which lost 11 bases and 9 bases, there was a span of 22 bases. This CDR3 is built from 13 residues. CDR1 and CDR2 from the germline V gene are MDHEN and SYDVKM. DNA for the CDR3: TGTGCCGGCTCTTCGGGGTTCCAAAAGTCCCAGTACTTC. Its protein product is CAGSSGFQKSQYF.

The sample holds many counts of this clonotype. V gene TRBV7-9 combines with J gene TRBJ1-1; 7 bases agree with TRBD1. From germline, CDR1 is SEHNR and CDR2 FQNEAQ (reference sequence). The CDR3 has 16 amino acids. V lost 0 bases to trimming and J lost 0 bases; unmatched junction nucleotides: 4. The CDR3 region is CASSLAWDSMNTEAFF. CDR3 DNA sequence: TGTGCCAGCAGCTTAGCCTGGGACAGCATGAACACTGAAGCTTTCTTT.

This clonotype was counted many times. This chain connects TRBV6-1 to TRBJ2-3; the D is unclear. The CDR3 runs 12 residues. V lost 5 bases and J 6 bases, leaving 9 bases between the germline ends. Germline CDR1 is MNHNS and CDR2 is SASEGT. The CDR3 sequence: CASSSTPDTQYF. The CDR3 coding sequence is TGTGCCAGCAGTTCGACCCCGGATACGCAGTATTTT.

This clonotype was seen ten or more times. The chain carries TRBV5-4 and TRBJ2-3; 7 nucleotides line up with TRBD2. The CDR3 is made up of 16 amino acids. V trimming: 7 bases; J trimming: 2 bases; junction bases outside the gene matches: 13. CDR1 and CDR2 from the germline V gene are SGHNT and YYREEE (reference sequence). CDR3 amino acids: CASREGSSGFTDTQYF. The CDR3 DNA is TGTGCCAGCCGAGAAGGTTCTAGCGGCTTCACAGATACGCAGTATTTT.

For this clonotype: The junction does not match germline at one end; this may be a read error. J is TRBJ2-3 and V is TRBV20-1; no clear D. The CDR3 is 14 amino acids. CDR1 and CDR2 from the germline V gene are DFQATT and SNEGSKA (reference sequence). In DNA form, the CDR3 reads TGCAGTGCTAGAGGAGACAAGAGCACAGATAAGCAGTATTTT. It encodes CSARGDKSTDKQYF.

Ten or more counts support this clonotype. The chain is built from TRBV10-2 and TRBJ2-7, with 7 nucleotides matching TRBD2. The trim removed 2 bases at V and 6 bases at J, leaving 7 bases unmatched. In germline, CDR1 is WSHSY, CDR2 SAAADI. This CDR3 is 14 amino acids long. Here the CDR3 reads CASSEVGGPPEQYF. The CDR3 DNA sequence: TGCGCCAGCAGTGAGGTGGGAGGGCCCCCCGAGCAGTACTTC.

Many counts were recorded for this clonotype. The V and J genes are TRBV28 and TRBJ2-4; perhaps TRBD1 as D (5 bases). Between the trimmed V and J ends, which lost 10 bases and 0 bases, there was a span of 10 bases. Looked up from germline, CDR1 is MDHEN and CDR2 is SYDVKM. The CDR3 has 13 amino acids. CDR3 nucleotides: TGTGCCACTACGACAGTAGCCAAAAACATTCAGTACTTC. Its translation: CATTTVAKNIQYF.

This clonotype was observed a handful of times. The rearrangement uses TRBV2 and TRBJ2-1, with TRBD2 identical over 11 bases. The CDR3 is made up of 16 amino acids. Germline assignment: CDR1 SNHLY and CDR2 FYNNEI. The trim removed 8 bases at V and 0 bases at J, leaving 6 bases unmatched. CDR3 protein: CASSSGRHSSYNEQFF. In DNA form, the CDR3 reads TGTGCCAGCTCTAGCGGGAGGCACAGCTCCTACAATGAGCAGTTCTTC.

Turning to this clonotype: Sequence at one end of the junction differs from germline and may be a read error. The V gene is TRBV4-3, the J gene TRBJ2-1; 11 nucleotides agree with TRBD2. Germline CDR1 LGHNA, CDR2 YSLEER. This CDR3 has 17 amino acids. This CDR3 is CASSQDPGLAAYNEQLF. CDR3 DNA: TGCGCCAGCAGCCAAGACCCGGGACTAGCGGCGTACAATGAGCAGTTGTTC.

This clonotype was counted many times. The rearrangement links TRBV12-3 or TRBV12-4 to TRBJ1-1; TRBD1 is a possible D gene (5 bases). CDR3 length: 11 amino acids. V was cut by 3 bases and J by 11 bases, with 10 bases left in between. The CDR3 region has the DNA TGTGCCAGCAGTTTGGGGCAGGCGGCTTTCTTT. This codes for CASSLGQAAFF.

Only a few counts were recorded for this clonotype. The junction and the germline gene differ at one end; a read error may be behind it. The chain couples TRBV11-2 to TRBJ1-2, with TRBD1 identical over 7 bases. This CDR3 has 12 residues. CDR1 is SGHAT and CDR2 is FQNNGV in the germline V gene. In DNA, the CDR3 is TGTGCCAGCAGTCAATGGGGGGGGACAGCGAGCTTC. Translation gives CASSQWGGTASF.

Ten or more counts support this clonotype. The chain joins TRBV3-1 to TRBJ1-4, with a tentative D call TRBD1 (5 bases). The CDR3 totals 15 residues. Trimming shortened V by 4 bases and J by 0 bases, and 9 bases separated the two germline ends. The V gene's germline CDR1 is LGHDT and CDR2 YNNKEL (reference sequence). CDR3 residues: CASSRGTTTNEKLFF. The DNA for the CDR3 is TGTGCCAGCAGCCGGGGGACCACAACTAATGAAAAACTGTTTTTT.

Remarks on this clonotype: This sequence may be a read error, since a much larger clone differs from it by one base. The CDR3 DNA follows: TGCAGCGTTGAATTAAGTGAGACCCGGTACTTC. Protein: CSVELSETRYF. The V gene is TRBV29-1, the J gene TRBJ2-5, with D hard to call. The CDR3 spans 11 residues. The germline V gene has CDR1 SQVTM and CDR2 ANQGSEA.

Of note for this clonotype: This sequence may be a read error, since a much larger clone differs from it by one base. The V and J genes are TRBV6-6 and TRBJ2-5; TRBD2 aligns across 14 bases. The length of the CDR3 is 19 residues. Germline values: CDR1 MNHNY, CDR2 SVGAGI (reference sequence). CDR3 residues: CASSPRQGGTSGGKENQYF. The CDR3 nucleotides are TGTGCCAGCAGTCCTAGACAGGGGGGGACTAGCGGGGGAAAAGAGAACCAGTACTTC.

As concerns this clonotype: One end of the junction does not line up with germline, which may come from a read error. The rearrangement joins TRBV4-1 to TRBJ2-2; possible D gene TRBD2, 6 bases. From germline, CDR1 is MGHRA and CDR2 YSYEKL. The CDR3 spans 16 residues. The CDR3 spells CASIQEYAGRTGELFF. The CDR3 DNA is TGCGCCAGCATCCAAGAGTACGCAGGGAGGACCGGGGAGCTGTTTTTT.